These 6 T cell receptor beta chains came from one sample sequenced in a study of regulatory T cells in long-lasting Graves disease. Arm-PCR of CDR3 regions and iRepertoire HTBI primers were used to build TCR beta libraries. Each CDR3 protein is one row after TCRdb ran MiXCR on the multiplex PCR reads. The sample consists of about 530,000 distinct CDR3 sequences, 15% to 20% of them appearing once. As for time point: newly diagnosed GD, antithyroid drugs for less than 3 months. Isolated PBMC RNA provided the starting material for the TCR library. These data were also filed under a second study, of T cells in Graves' hyperthyroidism and ophthalmopathy.

Sequenced here: peripheral blood mononuclear cells (PBMCs), sampled at new diagnosis, from a patient treated with antithyroid drugs. The receptors originated from a woman aged 35-65 years with Graves disease.

The genes are TRBV12-3 or TRBV12-4 and TRBJ2-2; D might be TRBD2 (5 bases). Trimming cost V 6 bases and J 2 bases, with 10 bases left between them. This CDR3 region has 14 residues. The CDR3 bases are TGTGCCAGCAGACAAGACTATAACACCGGGGAGCTGTTTTTT. Its protein product is CASRQDYNTGELFF.

This clonotype was recorded a few times. The chain uses TRBV6-1 and TRBJ2-7, with unresolved D. CDR3 length: 11 residues. V was cut by 10 bases and J by 9 bases, with 16 bases left in between. Germline V gene data show CDR1 as MNHNS and CDR2 as SASEGT. Here the CDR3 reads CATGVQLGQYF. In DNA form, the CDR3 reads TGTGCCACGGGCGTCCAATTGGGGCAGTACTTC.

This clonotype was picked up a small number of times. The chain has TRBV3-1 and TRBJ1-5; TRBD1 might be the D (5 bases). Trimming stripped 1 base from V and 3 bases from J, with 10 bases between. The CDR3 loop spans 15 amino acids. Germline CDR1 reads LGHDT; CDR2 reads YNNKEL (reference sequence). CDR3 sequence: CASSQGNRLNQPQHF. The CDR3 DNA reads TGTGCCAGCAGCCAAGGGAACAGGCTCAATCAGCCCCAGCATTTT.

Comments on this clonotype: A read error may explain this, as a much larger clone is one base away. V is TRBV5-1 and J is TRBJ2-1; 7 bases line up with TRBD2. The DNA end lines up better with TRBJ2-7; the J call may be wrong. CDR3 length: 14 amino acids. Germline loops: CDR1 SGHRS, CDR2 YFSETQ. The CDR3: CASSSAGRYNEQYF. As DNA, the CDR3 is TGCGCCAGCAGCTCAGCGGGGCGATACAATGAGCAGTACTTC.

The sample holds many counts of this clonotype. The genes are TRBV6-5 and TRBJ1-5, with D hard to call. Germline CDR1 is MNHEY and CDR2 is SVGAGI. Trimming removed 2 bases from V and 0 bases from J, with 5 bases in between. The CDR3 is 14 residues long. In DNA form, the CDR3 reads TGTGCCAGCAGTTACCGGGGTAGCAATCAGCCCCAGCATTTT. Amino acids: CASSYRGSNQPQHF.

This clonotype has just a few counts. The V call is TRBV19, the J call TRBJ1-5; D is undetermined. The CDR3 runs to 15 residues. Trimming cost V 5 bases and J 2 bases, with 13 bases left between them. The V gene's germline CDR1 is LNHDA and CDR2 SQIVND (reference sequence). The CDR3 sequence: CASSHLDAGNQPQHF. The CDR3 coding sequence is TGTGCCAGTAGTCACTTAGACGCAGGCAATCAGCCCCAGCATTTT.